What follows are 15 T cell receptor beta chains derived from one specimen sequenced in a study of post-analysis software for immune sequencing data. Their specific antigens are unknown. Study-level points and caveats: Patients carried several TRBV segments more frequently than controls did, and TRBV5-6, TRBV5-1 and TRBV20-1 were among them.

Prepared TCR beta cDNA libraries contained unique molecular identifiers. TCRdb recomputed calls from the PCR reads with MiXCR, one row per CDR3 protein. This repertoire shows 750,000 to 950,000 distinct CDR3 sequences, roughly 50% found once; its top ten account for roughly 4.4%. The sample consisted of blood. These TCRs come from a girl under 18 with multiple sclerosis.

The genes are TRBV14 and TRBJ1-1; D gene ambiguous. Germline assignment: CDR1 SGHDN and CDR2 FVKESK. The CDR3 consists of 15 residues. The V end lost 1 base, the J end lost 6 bases, and 15 bases lay between the germline ends. The CDR3, as DNA: TGTGCCAGCAGCCAAGGAGTGTGGGAGTTGGCTGAAGCTTTCTTT. Protein: CASSQGVWELAEAFF.

This chain connects TRBV2 to TRBJ2-5, with a tentative D call TRBD2 (6 bases). The CDR3 length is 12 residues. V lost 5 bases and J 9 bases, leaving 13 bases between the germline ends. CDR1 is SNHLY, CDR2 FYNNEI, per germline. As DNA, the CDR3 is TGTGCCAGCAGTTATGACACGGGGGCCCAGTACTTC. Its protein product is CASSYDTGAQYF.

Note on this clonotype: A read error is possible here, since a much larger clone lies one base away. The chain uses TRBV7-8 and TRBJ1-2, with TRBD1 matching over 9 bases. The ends lost 5 bases at V and 5 bases at J; junction bases unmatched: 12. The CDR3 contains 16 residues. Germline loops: CDR1 SGHVS, CDR2 FQNEAQ. This CDR3 reads CASSPLRDREGYGYTF. As DNA, the CDR3 is TGTGCCAGCAGCCCCCTCCGGGACAGGGAGGGATATGGCTACACCTTC.

The chain employs TRBV20-1 and TRBJ2-5; possibly TRBD1 or TRBD2 for D (6 bases each). The germline V gene has CDR1 DFQATT and CDR2 SNEGSKA (reference sequence). V gave up 3 bases and J gave up 1 base, with 12 bases separating them. There are 14 residues in the CDR3. The CDR3 DNA reads as TGCAGTGCTAGTAAGGGGGGTGGCCAAGAGACCCAGTACTTC. It specifies CSASKGGGQETQYF.

CDR3 in DNA: TGTGCCAGCAGTTACGGGACCCCCTACAATGAGCAGTTCTTC. Translated: CASSYGTPYNEQFF. This rearrangement joins TRBV6-6 to TRBJ2-1; D could derive from TRBD1 or TRBD2 (5 bases each). The ends were cut back, 2 bases at V and 2 bases at J, with 7 bases in the middle. The CDR3 covers 14 residues. Germline CDR1 MNHNY, CDR2 SVGAGI (reference sequence).

The V call is TRBV7-2, the J call TRBJ2-1; the D gene is possibly TRBD2 (5 bases). Trimming removed 3 bases from V and 4 bases from J, with 13 bases in between. Germline lookup yields CDR1 SGHTA and CDR2 FQGNSA. This CDR3 has 15 residues. The CDR3 DNA reads as TGTGCCAGCAGCTTCCCCGGACCGGGGTACAATGAGCAGTTCTTC. This sequence encodes CASSFPGPGYNEQFF.

The chain uses TRBV20-1 and TRBJ2-1; 9 nucleotides match TRBD2. The CDR3 runs to 17 residues. The trim removed 4 bases at V and 0 bases at J, leaving 10 bases unmatched. Germline V CDR1 and CDR2: DFQATT, SNEGSKA (reference sequence). This chain's CDR3 is CSAIGRGRGSSYNEQFF. The CDR3 region has the DNA TGCAGTGCTATCGGGCGCGGGAGGGGGAGCTCCTACAATGAGCAGTTCTTC.

Here the CDR3 reads CASSSEVWGGAKNIQYF. CDR3 DNA sequence: TGTGCCAGCAGCTCAGAGGTCTGGGGGGGGGCCAAAAACATTCAGTACTTC. The chain links TRBV9 to TRBJ2-4; 7 bases are a match to TRBD2. Trimming cost V 4 bases and J 1 base; bases outside gene matches: 11. CDR1 and CDR2 (germline): SGDLS, YYNGEE. The CDR3 has 17 residues.

The V and J genes are TRBV14 and TRBJ2-4, with D unresolved. Gene TRBJ2-7 matches the end of the DNA better, so the J call may be wrong. The CDR3 has 17 residues. Germline lookup yields CDR1 SGHDN and CDR2 FVKESK. The CDR3 DNA sequence: TGTGCCAGCAGCTTTGGACCACGGAATGCCCTGTTCTACGAGCAGTACTTC. This codes for CASSFGPRNALFYEQYF.

This clonotype was found a few times. The chain carries TRBV20-1 and TRBJ2-3; D not certain. CDR1 and CDR2 from the germline V gene are DFQATT and SNEGSKA (reference sequence). This CDR3 region has 13 residues. V was trimmed by 0 bases and J by 4 bases, leaving 8 bases between them. CDR3 residues: CSARDPFPDTQYF. The CDR3 bases are TGCAGTGCTAGAGATCCTTTTCCAGATACGCAGTATTTT.

This clonotype was seen more than once but under ten times. The V and J genes are TRBV12-3 or TRBV12-4 and TRBJ2-5; 10 nucleotides agree with TRBD1. V dropped 1 base and J dropped 4; count of bases not matched to a gene: 9. The length of the CDR3 is 17 residues. CDR3 in DNA: TGTGCCAGCAGTTTAGATCGCTGGACAGGGGGTGGAGAGACCCAGTACTTC. It yields the protein CASSLDRWTGGGETQYF.

V is TRBV5-1 and J is TRBJ2-1; a weak D match, TRBD2 (6 bases). With 7 bases removed from V and 0 bases from J, the gap between germline ends came to 32 bases. CDR1 is SGHRS, CDR2 YFSETQ, per germline. This CDR3 comprises 21 residues. As DNA, the CDR3 is TGCGCCAGCCAAAAGCCCCGGGAATCTAGCGTCAGCGCCAGCTCCTACAATGAGCAGTTCTTC. This codes for CASQKPRESSVSASSYNEQFF.

For the CDR3, the DNA is TGCGCCAGCAGCTCGGCACAGGGTCAAGAGACCCAGTACTTC. Translating gives CASSSAQGQETQYF. V is TRBV5-1 and J is TRBJ2-5, with a tentative D call TRBD1 (6 bases). V was shortened by 3 bases and J by 2 bases, with 11 bases between the two germline ends. The CDR3 spans 14 residues. From germline, CDR1 is SGHRS and CDR2 YFSETQ.

The V and J genes are TRBV4-1 and TRBJ2-7; 10 nucleotides align to TRBD1. This CDR3 contains 19 residues. Germline assignment: CDR1 MGHRA and CDR2 YSYEKL. V was pared by 0 bases and J by 3 bases, with 14 bases of the junction left unmatched. The CDR3: CASSQDRDRGRAQYYEQYF. The DNA for the CDR3 is TGCGCCAGCAGCCAAGATCGTGACAGGGGGCGCGCCCAGTACTACGAGCAGTACTTC.

In its sample, this clonotype was seen a few times. The chain uses TRBV3-1 and TRBJ2-1; maybe TRBD2 (5 bases). Germline values: CDR1 LGHDT, CDR2 YNNKEL (reference sequence). This CDR3 spans 13 amino acids. The ends were cut back, 5 bases at V and 8 bases at J, with 13 bases in the middle. CDR3 sequence: CASSSTSTDEQFF. CDR3 nucleotides: TGTGCCAGCAGCTCTACTAGTACGGATGAGCAGTTCTTC.